This T cell receptor beta chain was captured by sequencing in a study of cytomegalovirus exposure and HLA in healthy donors. Remarks on this clone: What it recognizes is unknown.

Germline loops: CDR1 GTSNPN, CDR2 SVGIG (reference sequence). This CDR3 contains 11 residues. Both 60 Vbeta primers and 13 Jbeta primers went into the PCR. Sequencing used immunoSEQ multiplex PCR; TCRdb keeps in-frame clones, though not all of them. The data contain about 91,000 clones, under 75% of them singletons. Study-level findings and limits: Using the classifier, cytomegalovirus status was reportedly diagnosed with high specificity and sensitivity. TCR beta chains associated with HLA were, in a later analysis, more clonally expanded than equally common others.

The origin of this receptor is a female donor in good health and CMV-seronegative. The specimen sequenced was PBMCs. The J gene is TRBJ2-5, the V gene TRBV30; no clear D gene. The DNA end is more similar to TRBJ2-7, so the J call may be wrong. CDR3 bases: TGTGCCTGGAGTGTGAATCACGAGCAGTACTTC. Translated: CAWSVNHEQYF.